What follows are 32 T cell receptor beta chains derived from one specimen sequenced in a study of T cells after yellow fever vaccination. In TCRdb, the 5' RACE reads were re-called with MiXCR into one record per CDR3 protein. The data contain about 220,000 distinct CDR3 sequences, under 3.5% of them seen just once; the ten biggest clones take up around 3%. Source: CD4+ T cells sorted from PBMCs, taken 10 days after the yellow fever booster vaccination. The receptors here all came from a man younger than 35 who received the YFV17D yellow fever vaccine.

This clonotype was seen only a few times. The V gene is TRBV20-1, the J gene TRBJ1-2; perhaps TRBD1 as D (5 bases). V was pared by 6 bases and J by 0 bases, with 8 bases between. Germline CDR1 DFQATT, CDR2 SNEGSKA (reference sequence). CDR3 length: 12 residues. The CDR3 nucleotides are TGCAGTGCCACGACAGCTAACTATGGCTACACCTTC. The encoded protein is CSATTANYGYTF.

The chain has TRBV5-4 and TRBJ1-4, with 8 nucleotides matching TRBD1. From germline, CDR1 is SGHNT and CDR2 YYREEE (reference sequence). The junction had 6 bases not matched to a gene; V was cut back by 3 bases and J by 8 bases. The CDR3 is 14 residues long. The CDR3 spells CASSSGQGGEKLFF. CDR3 bases: TGTGCCAGCAGCTCCGGACAGGGAGGGGAAAAACTGTTTTTT.

This clonotype was found many times. V and J are TRBV5-5 and TRBJ2-1; D perhaps matches TRBD2 (6 bases). The CDR3 is 15 amino acids. V shed 4 bases and J shed 10 bases, with 21 bases lying between them. Germline assignment: CDR1 SGHKS and CDR2 YYEKEE (reference sequence). CDR3 sequence: CASSLGGWEEYEQFF. The CDR3 DNA sequence: TGTGCCAGCAGCCTTGGCGGTTGGGAGGAGTACGAGCAGTTCTTC.

Ten or more counts support this clonotype. The chain has TRBV12-3 or TRBV12-4 and TRBJ2-2; D remains ambiguous. V was trimmed by 7 bases and J by 1 base, leaving 13 bases between them. The length of the CDR3 is 15 residues. CDR3 nucleotide sequence: TGTGCCAGCACCTCCCGGGCCCTGAACACCGGGGAGCTGTTTTTT. Protein product: CASTSRALNTGELFF.

This clonotype has just a few counts. This chain joins TRBV7-9 and TRBJ1-2; the D is unclear. Germline loops: CDR1 SEHNR, CDR2 FQNEAQ (reference sequence). Trimming took off 7 bases at V and 3 bases at J, with 18 bases between the two ends. The CDR3 runs to 15 residues. The CDR3 is CASTQTGPLDYGYTF. The CDR3 DNA is TGTGCCAGCACTCAGACCGGGCCTCTTGACTATGGCTACACCTTC. The entire variable domain, with the rest obtained from reference TRBV7-9 and TRBJ1-2, is as follows: DTGVSQNPRHKITKRGQNVTFRCDPISEHNRLYWYRQTLGQGPEFLTYFQNEAQLEKSRLLSDRFSAERPKGSFSTLEIQRTEQGDSAMYLCASTQTGPLDYGYTFGSGTRLTVV.

This clonotype was seen repeatedly, ten times or more. This chain joins TRBV4-1 and TRBJ2-7, with D possibly matching TRBD2 (5 bases). Per the germline V gene, CDR1 is MGHRA and CDR2 is YSYEKL. The CDR3 length is 14 residues. Deletions cut 0 bases from V and 9 bases from J, with 15 bases between. Here the CDR3 reads CASSQEGGYSMQYF. The CDR3 nucleotides are TGCGCCAGCAGCCAAGAAGGCGGGTACTCCATGCAGTACTTC.

This clonotype was seen at least ten times. The chain links TRBV30 to TRBJ1-5, with no clear D. Germline V gene lookup returns CDR1 GTSNPN and CDR2 SVGIG (reference sequence). The CDR3 totals 11 residues. V lost 3 bases and J lost 12, with 12 bases in between. The CDR3 protein is CAWSESEVQHF. The DNA for the CDR3 is TGTGCCTGGAGCGAGTCGGAGGTCCAGCATTTT.

This chain uses TRBV6-6 with TRBJ1-1; 8 bases match TRBD1. This CDR3 has 13 residues. Germline V gene data show CDR1 as MNHNY and CDR2 as SVGAGI (reference sequence). Trimming cost V 10 bases and J 1 base; bases outside gene matches: 5. CDR3: CATSGTGNTEAFF. CDR3 nucleotides: TGTGCCACGTCCGGGACAGGGAACACTGAAGCTTTCTTT.

There are a few counts of this clonotype. The CDR3 DNA reads TGTGCCAGCAGCTTAGGGGGACGGTGGGATGAAAAACTGTTTTTT. Amino acid sequence: CASSLGGRWDEKLFF. This rearrangement joins TRBV7-9 to TRBJ1-4; D is possibly TRBD1 (5 bases). The CDR3 spans 15 residues. Trimming shortened V by 1 base and J by 6 bases, and 12 bases separated the two germline ends. Germline CDR1 is SEHNR and CDR2 is FQNEAQ (reference sequence).

As to this clonotype: A read error may be the cause here, since a much bigger clone is one base away. The V gene is TRBV7-9, the J gene TRBJ1-4; D not resolved. The CDR3 consists of 15 residues. V shed 4 bases and J shed 7 bases, with 16 bases lying between them. From germline, CDR1 is SEHNR and CDR2 FQNEAQ (reference sequence). Written as DNA, the CDR3 is TGTGCCAGCAGCTCCAACATGGCGTCAGGTGAAAAACTGTTTTTT. Its protein product is CASSSNMASGEKLFF.

V gene TRBV12-3 or TRBV12-4 combines with J gene TRBJ1-4; tentative D call: TRBD1 (6 bases). Trimming stripped 6 bases from V and 4 bases from J, with 15 bases between. The CDR3 is 15 residues long. This chain's CDR3 is CASRGGGAGNEKLFF. CDR3 nucleotides: TGTGCCAGCAGGGGGGGCGGTGCCGGTAATGAAAAACTGTTTTTT.

This clonotype was recorded many times. The V gene is TRBV10-3, the J gene TRBJ1-3; possible D gene TRBD1, 5 bases. Trimming took 7 bases from V and 0 from J, leaving 10 bases between them. Germline CDR1 reads ENHRY; CDR2 reads SYGVKD. CDR3 length: 14 amino acids. The CDR3 DNA reads TGTGCCATCACTTTACAGGACTCTGGAAACACCATATATTTT. Its translation is CAITLQDSGNTIYF.

This chain uses TRBV27 with TRBJ1-6; 7 bases match TRBD1. V shed 3 bases and J 4 bases; nucleotides not matched to a gene: 9. The CDR3 totals 17 residues. Germline CDR1 reads MNHEY; CDR2 reads SMNVEV (reference sequence). The CDR3 nucleotides are TGTGCCAGCAGTTTCGGAAACAGGGGAAGGTATAATTCACCCCTCCACTTT. Protein sequence: CASSFGNRGRYNSPLHF.

The J gene is TRBJ2-3, the V gene TRBV30; D is ambiguous. Germline lookup yields CDR1 GTSNPN and CDR2 SVGIG (reference sequence). V was trimmed by 3 bases and J by 0 bases, leaving 7 bases between them. The CDR3 length is 13 residues. CDR3 amino acids: CAWSGLSTDTQYF. The CDR3 DNA sequence: TGTGCCTGGAGCGGGCTGAGCACAGATACGCAGTATTTT. The variable domain in full, completed from reference TRBV30 and TRBJ2-3, reads SQTIHQWPATLVQPVGSPLSLECTVEGTSNPNLYWYRQAAGRGLQLLFYSVGIGQISSEVPQNLSASRPQDRQFILSSKKLLLSDSGFYLCAWSGLSTDTQYFGPGTRLTVL.

In this sample, this clonotype turned up many times. The V and J genes are TRBV6-2 or TRBV6-3 and TRBJ2-3; D remains unclear. V was clipped by 6 bases and J by 3 bases, with 13 bases between them. This CDR3 has 14 amino acids. Germline CDR1 and CDR2: MNHEY and SVGEGT. This chain's CDR3 is CASRDPRGTDTQYF. CDR3 sequence (DNA): TGTGCCAGCAGAGACCCTCGAGGAACAGATACGCAGTATTTT.

Ten or more counts support this clonotype. The chain carries TRBV7-2 and TRBJ1-1; maybe TRBD1 (5 bases). V was trimmed by 5 bases and J by 10 bases, leaving 14 bases between them. Germline CDR1 is SGHTA and CDR2 is FQGNSA. The CDR3 totals 12 residues. The CDR3 spells CASSRDDLRAFF. In nucleotides, the CDR3 is TGTGCCAGCAGCCGGGACGACCTGAGAGCTTTCTTT.

The V call is TRBV6-1, the J call TRBJ2-3; D may correspond to TRBD1 or TRBD2 (6 bases each). The CDR3 consists of 14 residues. Germline assignment: CDR1 MNHNS and CDR2 SASEGT. Trimming took off 3 bases at V and 4 bases at J, with 11 bases between the two ends. The CDR3 sequence: CASSDQRGADTQYF. The CDR3 DNA sequence: TGTGCCAGCAGTGACCAAAGGGGGGCAGATACGCAGTATTTT.

This clonotype has just a few counts. The rearrangement links TRBV29-1 to TRBJ2-3; D gene unclear. Trimming stripped 4 bases from V and 2 bases from J, with 19 bases between. From germline, CDR1 is SQVTM and CDR2 ANQGSEA. CDR3 length: 16 amino acids. The CDR3 sequence: CSVAGVTEIITDTQYF. As DNA, the CDR3 is TGCAGCGTTGCTGGGGTAACCGAAATAATCACAGATACGCAGTATTTT.

In this sample, this clonotype turned up a few times. This chain uses TRBV20-1 with TRBJ2-5; 12 bases align to TRBD1. The CDR3 consists of 19 residues. Per the germline V gene, CDR1 is DFQATT and CDR2 is SNEGSKA (reference sequence). Trimming removed 6 bases from V and 5 bases from J; junction bases left unmatched: 22. CDR3 bases: TGCAGTGCAAATAATGCCCCCGGGACAGGGGGCGGTGTCGGGGAGACCCAGTACTTC. It encodes CSANNAPGTGGGVGETQYF.

This clonotype has a count of ten or more. The rearrangement joins TRBV7-3 to TRBJ2-1; TRBD2 agrees at 7 bases. Germline trimming cut 5 bases from V and 10 bases from J; bases unmatched to any gene: 11. Germline-derived CDR1 and CDR2 are SGHTA and FQGTGA. The CDR3 is made up of 14 amino acids. The CDR3 spells CASSPTFGGEEQFF. DNA of the CDR3: TGTGCCAGCAGCCCGACCTTTGGGGGGGAAGAGCAGTTCTTC.

Only a few counts were recorded for this clonotype. V and J are TRBV5-1 and TRBJ2-2; D remains unclear. This CDR3 has 15 residues. Trimming took 1 base from V and 1 from J, leaving 8 bases between them. Per germline, CDR1 SGHRS and CDR2 YFSETQ. The DNA for the CDR3 is TGCGCCAGCAGCTTGCGCAGTCGGAACACCGGGGAGCTGTTTTTT. Translation: CASSLRSRNTGELFF.

This chain joins TRBV3-1 and TRBJ2-3; TRBD1 or TRBD2 may be the D gene (5 bases each). With 3 bases removed from V and 1 base from J, the gap between germline ends came to 20 bases. The V gene's germline CDR1 is LGHDT and CDR2 YNNKEL (reference sequence). The CDR3 is made up of 18 amino acids. The CDR3 sequence: CASSHASAGQGGTDTQYF. In DNA, the CDR3 is TGTGCCAGCAGCCACGCCTCGGCAGGGCAGGGAGGCACAGATACGCAGTATTTT.

This clonotype showed up many times. This rearrangement joins TRBV20-1 to TRBJ2-5; D might be TRBD1 (6 bases). There are 12 residues in the CDR3. The V gene lost 5 bases and the J gene lost 5 bases, with 12 bases spanning the gap. The germline CDR1 and CDR2 sequences are DFQATT and SNEGSKA (reference sequence). The CDR3 region is CSAGRQEETQYF. CDR3 nucleotides: TGCAGTGCTGGAAGACAGGAGGAGACCCAGTACTTC.

In its sample, this clonotype was seen many times. The chain is built from TRBV7-2 and TRBJ2-3; TRBD2 matches at 9 bases. Germline CDR1 and CDR2: SGHTA and FQGNSA. The J segment lost 5 bases and the V segment lost 5 bases, leaving 11 bases of the junction unmatched. The CDR3 runs 16 residues. The CDR3 sequence is CASSPTAGGPVDTQYF. The CDR3 DNA follows: TGTGCCAGCAGCCCCACGGCGGGGGGGCCGGTAGATACGCAGTATTTT. Filled out from reference TRBV7-2 and TRBJ2-3, the complete variable domain reads GAGVSQSPSNKVTEKGKDVELRCDPISGHTALYWYRQSLGQGLEFLIYFQGNSAPDKSGLPSDRFSAERTGGSVSTLTIQRTQQEDSAVYLCASSPTAGGPVDTQYFGPGTRLTVL.

This chain uses TRBV4-2 with TRBJ1-1; no definite D call. This CDR3 is 14 amino acids long. The V end was cut by 1 base, the J end by 11 bases, with 17 bases between. Germline values: CDR1 LGHNA, CDR2 YNFKEQ. CDR3 coding DNA: TGTGCCAGCAGCCAAGGCAGTCCGTCGGTTCGGGCTTTCTTT. Protein: CASSQGSPSVRAFF.

In its sample, this clonotype was seen many times. The chain has TRBV20-1 and TRBJ1-1, with D possibly being TRBD1 (6 bases). From germline, CDR1 is DFQATT and CDR2 SNEGSKA (reference sequence). V was clipped by 4 bases and J by 1 base, with 13 bases between them. There are 14 residues in the CDR3. The CDR3: CSAIRQDTNTEAFF. Written as DNA, the CDR3 is TGCAGTGCTATCAGACAGGACACGAACACTGAAGCTTTCTTT.

This clonotype was found a few times. The chain couples TRBV10-3 to TRBJ2-6; D is possibly TRBD2 (5 bases). V lost 6 bases and J lost 3, with 18 bases in between. The CDR3 spans 17 residues. Germline CDR1 is ENHRY and CDR2 is SYGVKD. CDR3 coding DNA: TGTGCCATCAGGCCGACGGAGGTTTCCTATGGGGCCAACGTCCTGACTTTC. This translates into CAIRPTEVSYGANVLTF.

This clonotype was recorded at least ten times. The genes are TRBV7-9 and TRBJ2-7, with 10 bases aligning to TRBD1. Germline values: CDR1 SEHNR, CDR2 FQNEAQ (reference sequence). The trim removed 4 bases at V and 0 bases at J, leaving 9 bases unmatched. CDR3 length: 17 residues. CDR3 sequence: CASSSGQGRENSYEQYV. CDR3 in DNA: TGTGCCAGCAGCTCGGGACAGGGGCGTGAGAACTCCTACGAGCAGTACGTC.

The J gene is TRBJ1-2, the V gene TRBV5-1; TRBD1 matches at 7 bases. With 4 bases clipped from V and 6 bases from J, the junction kept 9 bases outside the gene matches. The germline V gene has CDR1 SGHRS and CDR2 YFSETQ. The CDR3 totals 14 residues. The CDR3 reads CASSATGTADGYTF. The CDR3 nucleotides are TGCGCCAGCAGCGCTACCGGGACAGCAGATGGCTACACCTTC. Full variable domain (rest looked up from reference TRBV5-1 and TRBJ1-2): KAGVTQTPRYLIKTRGQQVTLSCSPISGHRSVSWYQQTPGQGLQFLFEYFSETQRNKGNFPGRFSGRQFSNSRSEMNVSTLELGDSALYLCASSATGTADGYTFGSGTRLTVV.

The table lists this clonotype with many counts. The chain combines TRBV9 with TRBJ2-3; D is unclear. Trimming left V 0 bases short and J 2 bases short, with 4 bases between. This CDR3 region has 13 residues. Germline V lookup: CDR1 SGDLS, CDR2 YYNGEE. CDR3 protein: CASSVVATDTQYF. The CDR3, as DNA: TGTGCCAGCAGCGTAGTGGCCACAGATACGCAGTATTTT.

This clonotype was recorded at least ten times. V usage is TRBV7-2 and J usage is TRBJ1-3, with D possibly TRBD1 on 6 matching bases. Germline CDR1 and CDR2: SGHTA and FQGNSA. There are 16 residues in the CDR3. The germline V and J ends were trimmed by 6 bases and 4 bases, with 19 bases remaining between them. This chain's CDR3 is CASSPTRGAGGNTIYF. The CDR3 DNA is TGTGCCAGCAGTCCCACTCGGGGGGCTGGAGGAAACACCATATATTTT.

This rearrangement joins TRBV5-6 to TRBJ1-2; the match to TRBD1 covers 7 bases. Trimming cost V 3 bases and J 8 bases; bases outside gene matches: 16. The CDR3 has 16 residues. The V gene's germline CDR1 is SGHDT and CDR2 YYEEEE. DNA of the CDR3: TGTGCCAGCAGCTCGGATGCATTTCTAGGGGGCTTCGGCTACACCTTC. Its translation: CASSSDAFLGGFGYTF.